Listed here are 9 T cell receptor beta chains from one sample, sequenced in a study of T cells in Graves' hyperthyroidism and ophthalmopathy. Regions amplified from RNA transcripts were the TCR beta CDR3 regions. HTBI primers were employed in a first-round RT-PCR of the TCR CDR3. MiXCR was run by TCRdb on the multiplex PCR reads, yielding one entry per CDR3 protein. The repertoire consists of 50,000 to 60,000 distinct CDR3 sequences, with around 50% occurring once and the leading ten covering under 15%. The sequencing input was blood. The receptor source for this set is a woman aged 25 to 39 with Graves' ophthalmopathy.

Of note for this clonotype: A clone one base away is much larger, so this may be a read error. This sequence joins TRBV6-2 or TRBV6-3 and TRBJ1-1; D is possibly TRBD1 (5 bases). The germline CDR1 and CDR2 sequences are MNHEY and SVGEGT. The CDR3 covers 14 residues. In nucleotides, the CDR3 is TGTGCCAGCAGTGATCTTCAGGGCAACACTGAAGCTTCCTTT. It is translated as CASSDLQGNTEASF.

Sample share makes this clonotype medium-sized. The gene calls are TRBV20-1 and TRBJ1-2; D is unclear. The germline CDR1 and CDR2 sequences are DFQATT and SNEGSKA (reference sequence). This CDR3 spans 9 amino acids. The CDR3 region is CRAHYGYTF. Written as DNA, the CDR3 is TGCAGGGCCCACTATGGCTACACCTTC.

In regard to this clonotype: Relative to the germline gene, one junction end is altered; a read error may explain this. V and J are TRBV20-1 and TRBJ2-7; D possibly corresponds to TRBD2 (6 bases). Germline CDR1 is DFQATT and CDR2 is SNEGSKA (reference sequence). The CDR3 loop spans 15 amino acids. The CDR3 region is CSARVGGLGAYEQYF. As DNA, the CDR3 is TGTAGTGCTAGAGTTGGGGGGTTGGGCGCCTACGAGCAGTACTTC.

The chain joins TRBV7-9 to TRBJ2-2; the D gene is possibly TRBD1 (5 bases). CDR1 and CDR2 (germline): SEHNR, FQNEAQ (reference sequence). The CDR3 loop spans 10 amino acids. V was trimmed by 9 bases and J by 8 bases, leaving 7 bases between them. CDR3 in amino acids: CARRTGELFF. DNA of the CDR3: TGTGCCAGACGGACAGGGGAGCTGTTTTTT. The full variable domain, in which reference TRBV7-9 and TRBJ2-2 provide the parts outside the CDR3, is DTGVSQNPRHKITKRGQNVTFRCDPISEHNRLYWYRQTLGQGPEFLTYFQNEAQLEKSRLLSDRFSAERPKGSFSTLEIQRTEQGDSAMYLCARRTGELFFGEGSRLTVL.

The V call is TRBV10-3, the J call TRBJ2-1, with D possibly TRBD1 on 6 matching bases. The CDR3 runs 12 residues. Trimming stripped 6 bases from V and 8 bases from J, with 11 bases between. Per germline, CDR1 ENHRY and CDR2 SYGVKD. DNA for the CDR3: TGTGCCATCAGGACAGGAAACGATGAGCAGTTCTTC. It translates to CAIRTGNDEQFF.

This clonotype occurred many times. CDR3 sequence (DNA): TGTGCCACCCTAGACATCCAGGGCGCGGGGGAGGGCTACACCTTC. This sequence encodes CATLDIQGAGEGYTF. V and J are TRBV5-5 and TRBJ1-2; D possibly corresponds to TRBD1 (5 bases). Germline V gene lookup returns CDR1 SGHKS and CDR2 YYEKEE (reference sequence). The CDR3 runs 15 residues. Trimming shortened V by 9 bases and J by 8 bases, and 26 bases separated the two germline ends. Supplemented by reference TRBV5-5 and TRBJ1-2, the full variable domain reads DAGVTQSPTHLIKTRGQQVTLRCSPISGHKSVSWYQQVLGQGPQFIFQYYEKEERGRGNFPDRFSARQFPNYSSELNVNALLLGDSALYLCATLDIQGAGEGYTFGSGTRLTVV.

This clonotype was found many times. This sequence joins TRBV29-1 and TRBJ1-1; D is ambiguous. The CDR3 has 15 residues. With 7 bases removed from V and 0 bases from J, the gap between germline ends came to 18 bases. The germline CDR1 and CDR2 sequences are SQVTM and ANQGSEA. In nucleotides, the CDR3 is TGCAGCGGTCATGTGACGGGGTTCATGAACACTGAAGCTTTCTTT. Its protein product is CSGHVTGFMNTEAFF.

This clonotype was counted many times. The rearrangement joins TRBV9 to TRBJ2-7; D is perhaps TRBD2 (5 bases). CDR3 size: 14 residues. V was clipped by 0 bases and J by 0 bases, with 7 bases between them. Germline values: CDR1 SGDLS, CDR2 YYNGEE. The CDR3 sequence: CASSVEGSSYEQYF. The CDR3 nucleotides are TGTGCCAGCAGCGTAGAAGGGAGCTCCTACGAGCAGTACTTC.

This clonotype is categorized as large. The V gene is TRBV5-6, the J gene TRBJ1-1; D unclear. This CDR3 comprises 12 residues. The V gene's germline CDR1 is SGHDT and CDR2 YYEEEE. Trimming stripped 3 bases from V and 2 bases from J, with 5 bases between. CDR3 sequence reads: CASSWGNTEAFF. CDR3 DNA sequence: TGTGCCAGCAGCTGGGGAAACACTGAAGCTTTCTTT.